This T cell receptor beta chain came from a study of T-cell memory formation after mild COVID-19. At least ten counts were recorded for this clonotype. Per the germline V gene, CDR1 is MNHEY and CDR2 is SVGAGI. J gave up 5 bases and V 2 bases, and 10 bases lay outside the gene matches. The CDR3 is made up of 16 amino acids. Constant-segment primers and 5'RACE yielded cDNA libraries for TCR alpha and TCR beta, each carrying sample barcodes and UMIs. TCRdb ran MiXCR on the 5' RACE reads and lists one entry per CDR3 protein. In the table there are under 300,000 distinct CDR3 sequences, 15% to 20% of which are singletons.

The chain recombines TRBV6-5 with TRBJ2-7, with 9 bases identical to TRBD1. The sample comprised PBMCs or a T cell subset sorted from them (not recorded which). The sequence came from a man between 18 and 35 years old who had mild COVID-19 (a few samples of this study predate the infection). Cell type and time point are not known. The CDR3 sequence: CASSYNSGTGMNEQYF. For the CDR3, the DNA is TGTGCCAGCAGTTACAACTCGGGGACAGGGATGAACGAGCAGTACTTC.